This is a list of T cell receptor beta chains from one sample in a study of blood T cell repertoires in COVID-19. The repertoire was sequenced with immunoSEQ multiplex PCR; TCRdb's copy has only in-frame clones and lacks some. The repertoire includes about 97,000 clones, approximately 92% of them detected once, and roughly 4.3% sits in the top ten. The sample was peripheral blood. The receptors were sampled from a man younger than 35 with acute or convalescent COVID-19. Each CDR3 is given with its conserved first and last residue. The D gene is left open where the match is weak. Clone size is shown for a subset of rows, as once, few, many or a class of expanded clone.

>TRBV24-1|.|TRBJ1-2|14|.
CATSDSRQTDGYTF
TGTGCCACCAGTGATTCCCGACAGACGGATGGCTACACCTTC
>TRBV25-1|.|TRBJ1-6|14|.
CASSDDFGNSPLHF
TGTGCCAGCAGCGATGACTTTGGCAATTCACCCCTCCACTTT
>TRBV25-1|TRBD1|TRBJ1-2|17|.
CASSLQSPGTGLSGYTF
TGTGCCAGCAGCCTCCAATCCCCCGGGACAGGGTTAAGTGGCTACACCTTC
>TRBV30|TRBD1|TRBJ1-2|13|once
CAWSAKQGVAHLF
TGTGCCTGGAGCGCAAAACAGGGGGTTGCCCATCTCTTC
>TRBV21-1|.|TRBJ2-7|13|.
CASSRGGRDEQYF
TGTGCCAGCAGCAGAGGCGGGAGAGACGAGCAGTACTTC
>TRBV9|TRBD1|TRBJ1-5|17|.
CASSPGQGVRGNQPQHF
TGTGCCAGCTCACCGGGACAGGGGGTGCGGGGCAATCAGCCCCAGCATTTT
>TRBV7-8|TRBD1|TRBJ2-7|15|.
CASSLGTGEDYEQYF
TGTGCCAGCAGCTTAGGGACAGGGGAGGACTACGAGCAGTACTTC
>TRBV24-1|TRBD1|TRBJ1-2|13|.
CATATGGDYGYTF
TGTGCCACCGCGACAGGGGGAGACTATGGCTACACCTTC
>TRBV29-1|.|TRBJ2-7|13|.
CSGRKSGLHEQYF
TGCAGCGGACGGAAAAGCGGGCTCCACGAGCAGTACTTC
>TRBV14|.|TRBJ1-6|17|.
CASSQVRRGGANSPLHF
TGTGCCAGCAGCCAAGTGCGACGAGGGGGGGCTAATTCACCCCTCCACTTT
>TRBV2|TRBD1|TRBJ2-7|16|once
CASSFLAGTGAYEQYF
TGTGCCAGCAGTTTCCTGGCCGGGACAGGGGCCTACGAGCAGTACTTC
>TRBV19|.|TRBJ1-2|14|.
CASKRSTWESGYTF
TGTGCCAGTAAGAGATCCACATGGGAGAGTGGCTACACCTTC
>TRBV29-1|TRBD1|TRBJ1-2|14|.
CSVGTGGNFGGYTF
TGCAGCGTTGGGACAGGGGGCAATTTTGGTGGCTACACCTTC
>TRBV18|.|TRBJ1-1|14|.
CASSPNSGNTEAFF
TGTGCCAGCTCACCAAATTCGGGGAACACTGAAGCTTTCTTT
>TRBV9|.|TRBJ2-7|16|.
CASSVGPSPGIYEQYF
TGTGCCAGCAGCGTAGGACCGAGTCCGGGGATCTACGAGCAGTACTTC
>TRBV9|TRBD1|TRBJ2-7|15|.
CASSPSGTGTYEQYF
TGTGCCAGCAGTCCTTCCGGGACAGGGACCTACGAGCAGTACTTC
>TRBV10-3|TRBD1|TRBJ1-1|13|.
CAAGTETNTEAFF
TGTGCCGCCGGGACAGAGACAAACACTGAAGCTTTCTTT
>TRBV2|.|TRBJ2-3|16|once
CASSAGIGRGTDTQYF
TGTGCCAGCAGTGCCGGTATTGGGCGGGGCACAGATACGCAGTATTTT
>TRBV25-1|TRBD1|TRBJ1-1|16|.
CASSEFAGGLSTEAFF
TGTGCCAGCAGTGAATTCGCAGGGGGTTTGAGCACTGAAGCTTTCTTT
>TRBV7-7|TRBD1|TRBJ1-3|18|.
CASSRSPPGTGGLNTIYF
TGTGCCAGCAGCCGTTCCCCGCCCGGGACAGGGGGGCTAAACACCATATATTTT
>TRBV19|.|TRBJ2-3|14|.
CASSITSATDTQYF
TGTGCCAGTAGTATAACAAGCGCCACAGATACGCAGTATTTT
>TRBV9|.|TRBJ2-1|17|.
CASSPSGWGQTNNEQFF
TGTGCCAGCAGCCCTAGTGGATGGGGCCAAACGAACAATGAGCAGTTCTTC
>TRBV19|.|TRBJ1-1|13|.
CASSIGPAAEAFF
TGTGCCAGTAGTATTGGCCCAGCGGCGGAAGCTTTCTTT
>TRBV28|.|TRBJ1-5|15|once
CASSLTGGANQPQHF
TGTGCCAGCAGTTTAACGGGGGGCGCGAATCAGCCCCAGCATTTT
>TRBV24-1|.|TRBJ2-2|14|.
CATSDAHRTGELFF
TGTGCCACCAGTGACGCCCACAGGACCGGGGAGCTGTTTTTT
>TRBV5-1|.|TRBJ1-1|14|.
CASSLDRAGTEAFF
TGCGCCAGCAGCTTGGATCGGGCGGGGACTGAAGCTTTCTTT
>TRBV7-2|.|TRBJ2-3|15|.
CASSSSGGGVGTQYF
TGTGCCAGCAGCTCATCGGGGGGCGGGGTTGGGACGCAGTATTTT
>TRBV5-4|.|TRBJ1-2|12|.
CASSLVVGGYTF
TGTGCCAGCAGCTTGGTGGTGGGCGGCTACACCTTC
>TRBV18|.|TRBJ1-4|15|.
CASSPRRESQEKLFF
TGTGCCAGCTCACCAAGGAGGGAGTCCCAGGAAAAACTGTTTTTT
>TRBV23-1|TRBD1|TRBJ1-5|13|few
CASSPQGAQPQHF
TGCGCCAGCAGCCCCCAGGGGGCTCAGCCCCAGCATTTT